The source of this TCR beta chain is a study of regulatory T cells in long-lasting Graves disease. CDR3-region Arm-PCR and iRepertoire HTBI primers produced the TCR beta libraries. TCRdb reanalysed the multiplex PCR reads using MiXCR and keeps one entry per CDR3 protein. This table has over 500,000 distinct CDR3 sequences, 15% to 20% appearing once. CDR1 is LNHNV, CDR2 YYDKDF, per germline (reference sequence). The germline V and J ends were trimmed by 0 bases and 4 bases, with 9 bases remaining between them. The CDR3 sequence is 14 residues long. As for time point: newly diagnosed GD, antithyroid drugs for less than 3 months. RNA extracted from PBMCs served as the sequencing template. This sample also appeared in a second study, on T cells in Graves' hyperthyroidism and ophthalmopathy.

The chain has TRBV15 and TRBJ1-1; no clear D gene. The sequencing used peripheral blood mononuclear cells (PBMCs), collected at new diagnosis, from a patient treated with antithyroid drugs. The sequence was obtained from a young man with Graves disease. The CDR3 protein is CATSRESGTTEAFF. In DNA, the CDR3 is TGTGCCACCAGCAGAGAGAGCGGTACCACTGAAGCTTTCTTT.